This T cell receptor (beta chain) was profiled in a study of blood T cell repertoires in COVID-19. The wider study: Material from acute and convalescent COVID-19 was sourced from the United States, Italy and Spain. PBMCs, B-cell-depleted T cells, or T cells were the source of the cDNA or gDNA that made up the material.

In the authors' methods: Amplifying reference gene primers gave estimates of nucleated cell counts. This table comes from immunoSEQ multiplex PCR, and its TCRdb copy is limited to in-frame clones, with some not included. V, J and clone size were drawn from that table, and D and trimming were deduced from the DNA. This table holds 310,000 or so clones, roughly 87% found once. Trimming removed 10 bases from V and 1 base from J, with 16 bases in between. Germline V lookup: CDR1 SNHLY, CDR2 FYNNEI. The CDR3 is 14 amino acids. The sequence was obtained from a woman in her forties or fifties who had recovered from COVID-19. The rearrangement links TRBV2 to TRBJ1-1; D remains unclear. Sequencing was done on a sample of peripheral blood. CDR3 bases: TGTGCCACCCGTGCCAAACGGGAGAACACTGAAGCTTTCTTT. Its protein is CATRAKRENTEAFF.